Below are 16 T cell receptor beta chains sequenced from a single sample in a study of spatial heterogeneity in lung cancer. Time point defined: sample taken at primary tumor resection. Each CDR3 protein is one row after TCRdb ran MiXCR on the 5' RACE reads. The table has over 50,000 distinct CDR3 sequences, approximately 6% seen once. This specimen was PBMCs, taken at surgery. These TCRs come from a female donor with early-stage non-small cell lung cancer.

This clonotype was seen at least ten times. V and J are TRBV12-3 or TRBV12-4 and TRBJ1-1, with D uncertain. With 3 bases removed from V and 8 bases from J, the gap between germline ends came to 7 bases. This CDR3 is 11 amino acids long. The CDR3, as DNA: TGTGCCAGCAGTTTGGCCCGAGAAGCTTTCTTT. Amino acid sequence: CASSLAREAFF.

This clonotype was detected ten times or more. V usage is TRBV11-2 and J usage is TRBJ1-3; TRBD1 might be the D (6 bases). The length of the CDR3 is 16 residues. Between the trimmed V and J ends, which lost 6 bases and 0 bases, there was a span of 15 bases. CDR1 and CDR2 (germline): SGHAT, FQNNGV. The CDR3, as DNA: TGTGCCAGCAGAAGGGGGGCTACCGACTCTGGAAACACCATATATTTT. Protein product: CASRRGATDSGNTIYF. The full variable domain, its missing parts supplied by reference TRBV11-2 and TRBJ1-3, is EAGVAQSPRYKIIEKRQSVAFWCNPISGHATLYWYQQILGQGPKLLIQFQNNGVVDDSQLPKDRFSAERLKGVDSTLKIQPAKLEDSAVYLCASRRGATDSGNTIYFGEGSWLTVV.

This clonotype has just a few counts. The V gene is TRBV12-3 or TRBV12-4, the J gene TRBJ1-2; tentatively, D is TRBD1 (6 bases). The ends were cut back, 8 bases at V and 0 bases at J, with 22 bases in the middle. The CDR3 contains 17 residues. This CDR3 is CASGDPGRGAANYGYTF. For the CDR3, the DNA is TGTGCCAGCGGGGACCCGGGAAGGGGGGCAGCTAACTATGGCTACACCTTC.

This clonotype was seen only a few times. This chain links TRBV9 with TRBJ2-3; D is unclear. The V end was cut by 3 bases, the J end by 3 bases, with 8 bases between. Germline assignment: CDR1 SGDLS and CDR2 YYNGEE. The CDR3 extends over 13 amino acids. CDR3 region: CASSARPTDTQYF. Here the CDR3 DNA reads TGTGCCAGCAGCGCCCGACCTACAGATACGCAGTATTTT.

This clonotype was seen a few times. The rearrangement uses TRBV20-1 and TRBJ1-1; D ambiguous. In germline, CDR1 is DFQATT, CDR2 SNEGSKA (reference sequence). The CDR3 loop spans 10 amino acids. V was pared by 0 bases and J by 6 bases, with 2 bases between. CDR3 loop: CSARDPEAFF. The CDR3 DNA reads TGCAGTGCTAGAGATCCTGAAGCTTTCTTT.

The V call is TRBV9, the J call TRBJ2-3, with D possibly being TRBD2 (5 bases). This CDR3 spans 16 amino acids. V lost 3 bases and J lost 2, with 16 bases in between. Germline V gives CDR1 SGDLS, CDR2 YYNGEE. This chain's CDR3 is CASSAGRGQITDTQYF. Written as DNA, the CDR3 is TGTGCCAGCAGCGCCGGTCGAGGGCAAATCACAGATACGCAGTATTTT. Complete variable domain (other parts from reference TRBV9 and TRBJ2-3): DSGVTQTPKHLITATGQRVTLRCSPRSGDLSVYWYQQSLDQGLQFLIQYYNGEERAKGNILERFSAQQFPDLHSELNLSSLELGDSALYFCASSAGRGQITDTQYFGPGTRLTVL.

This clonotype was counted at least ten times. V and J are TRBV7-3 and TRBJ2-3, with D maybe TRBD1 (6 bases). Germline-derived CDR1 and CDR2 are SGHTA and FQGTGA. The CDR3 loop spans 15 amino acids. Trimming pared 5 bases from V and 5 bases from J, leaving 17 bases between. CDR3 nucleotides: TGTGCCAGCAGCCCCGCAGGGGTTGGGGGAGATACGCAGTATTTT. Translated, it gives CASSPAGVGGDTQYF.

V gene TRBV10-1 combines with J gene TRBJ2-1; 8 nucleotides agree with TRBD2. The CDR3 is made up of 13 amino acids. V gave up 8 bases and J gave up 12 bases; unmatched junction bases: 12. Germline values: CDR1 WNHNN, CDR2 SYGVQD (reference sequence). The CDR3 loop is CASRGRGASGQFF. CDR3 coding DNA: TGCGCCAGCCGGGGGCGGGGGGCCAGCGGGCAGTTCTTC.

This clonotype was seen at least ten times. The J gene is TRBJ2-7, the V gene TRBV7-9; tentatively, D is TRBD2 (5 bases). Germline V gives CDR1 SEHNR, CDR2 FQNEAQ (reference sequence). The V and J ends lost 3 bases and 4 bases respectively, with 7 bases between them. The CDR3 is made up of 12 amino acids. In nucleotides, the CDR3 is TGTGCCAGCAGCTTCCCGGGGTACGAGCAGTACGTC. Amino acid sequence: CASSFPGYEQYV.

This clonotype came up many times. The genes are TRBV11-2 and TRBJ1-3; weak D call: TRBD1 (5 bases). The CDR3 covers 16 residues. Looked up from germline, CDR1 is SGHAT and CDR2 is FQNNGV. Trimming cost V 1 base and J 6 bases, with 16 bases left between them. The CDR3 sequence: CASSLARTLGANTIYF. The CDR3 nucleotides are TGTGCCAGCAGCTTAGCCCGGACCCTCGGGGCAAACACCATATATTTT.

This clonotype occurred many times. The V gene is TRBV14, the J gene TRBJ2-2; D gene ambiguous. The CDR3 runs 16 residues. Looked up from germline, CDR1 is SGHDN and CDR2 is FVKESK. V lost 0 bases and J lost 2, with 10 bases in between. This CDR3 is CASSQERQINTGELFF. CDR3 DNA: TGTGCCAGCAGCCAAGAACGTCAGATTAACACCGGGGAGCTGTTTTTT.

Remarks on this clonotype: This may be a read error, as it is one base from a much larger clone. Here the CDR3 omits its conserved ending phenylalanine or tryptophan, so a read error is the likely source. The chain employs TRBV15 and TRBJ2-5; no clear D. CDR1 LNHNV and CDR2 YYDKDF come from the germline V gene (reference sequence). Deletions cut 4 bases from V and 1 base from J, with 4 bases between. This CDR3 contains 12 residues. The chain's CDR3 is CATSTSQETQYS. The CDR3 DNA reads TGTGCCACCAGCACTAGCCAAGAGACCCAGTACTCC.

This clonotype showed up many times. The rearrangement uses TRBV6-1 and TRBJ2-7; 8 bases are shared with TRBD2. Germline trimming cut 6 bases from V and 3 bases from J; bases unmatched to any gene: 4. Germline CDR1 reads MNHNS; CDR2 reads SASEGT. The CDR3 loop spans 13 amino acids. The CDR3 sequence: CASSLAGYYEQYF. As DNA, the CDR3 is TGTGCCAGCAGCTTAGCGGGATACTACGAGCAGTACTTC.

This sequence joins TRBV30 and TRBJ2-5; 8 bases match TRBD1. Germline loops: CDR1 GTSNPN, CDR2 SVGIG (reference sequence). With 2 bases clipped from V and 5 bases from J, the junction kept 10 bases outside the gene matches. This CDR3 comprises 15 residues. This CDR3 reads CAWSPRQGPGETQYF. The CDR3 coding sequence is TGTGCCTGGAGTCCCCGACAGGGGCCCGGGGAGACCCAGTACTTC.

The chain couples TRBV28 to TRBJ1-2, with D possibly TRBD1 on 5 matching bases. V was cut by 7 bases and J by 9 bases, with 18 bases left in between. The length of the CDR3 is 13 residues. Germline V gene lookup returns CDR1 MDHEN and CDR2 SYDVKM. The CDR3 DNA is TGTGCCAGCATCTCTACCCACAGGAACAGCTACACCTTC. Amino acid sequence: CASISTHRNSYTF.

The gene calls are TRBV28 and TRBJ1-1, with a tentative D call TRBD1 (5 bases). The germline CDR1 and CDR2 sequences are MDHEN and SYDVKM. The CDR3 sequence is 13 residues long. V lost 7 bases, J lost 9 bases, and 18 bases lay in between. The CDR3 loop reads CASTLPDTLKAFF. The CDR3, as DNA: TGTGCCAGCACCCTTCCGGACACTCTCAAAGCTTTCTTT.